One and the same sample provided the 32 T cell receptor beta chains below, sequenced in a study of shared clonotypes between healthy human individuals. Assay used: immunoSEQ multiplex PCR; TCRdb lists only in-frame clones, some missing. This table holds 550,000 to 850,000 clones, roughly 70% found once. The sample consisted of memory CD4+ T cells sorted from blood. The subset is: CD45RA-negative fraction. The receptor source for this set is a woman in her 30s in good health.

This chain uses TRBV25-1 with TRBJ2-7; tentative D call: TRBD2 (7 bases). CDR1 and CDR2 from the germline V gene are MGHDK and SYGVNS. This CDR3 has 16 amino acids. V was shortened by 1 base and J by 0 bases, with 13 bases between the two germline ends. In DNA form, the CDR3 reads TGTGCCAGCAGTGAATCTGGGCGGGGGCACTCCTACGAGCAGTACTTC. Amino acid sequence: CASSESGRGHSYEQYF.

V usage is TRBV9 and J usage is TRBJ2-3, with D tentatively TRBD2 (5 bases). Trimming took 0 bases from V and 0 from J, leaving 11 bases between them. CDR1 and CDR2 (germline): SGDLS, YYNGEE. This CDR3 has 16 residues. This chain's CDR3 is CASSVGAGTSTDTQYF. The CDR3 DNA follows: TGTGCCAGCAGCGTAGGGGCGGGTACTAGCACAGATACGCAGTATTTT.

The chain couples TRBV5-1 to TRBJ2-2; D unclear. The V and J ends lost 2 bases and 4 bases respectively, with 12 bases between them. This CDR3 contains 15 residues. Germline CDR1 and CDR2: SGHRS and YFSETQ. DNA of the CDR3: TGCGCCAGCAGCTTTACCTCTGGGGTCACCGGGGAGCTGTTTTTT. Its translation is CASSFTSGVTGELFF.

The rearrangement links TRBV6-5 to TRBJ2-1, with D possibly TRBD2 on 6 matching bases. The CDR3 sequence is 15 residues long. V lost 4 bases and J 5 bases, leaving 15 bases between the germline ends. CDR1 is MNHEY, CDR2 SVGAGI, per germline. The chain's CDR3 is CASSWGGNDNNEQFF. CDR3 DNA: TGTGCCAGCAGTTGGGGCGGGAACGACAACAATGAGCAGTTCTTC.

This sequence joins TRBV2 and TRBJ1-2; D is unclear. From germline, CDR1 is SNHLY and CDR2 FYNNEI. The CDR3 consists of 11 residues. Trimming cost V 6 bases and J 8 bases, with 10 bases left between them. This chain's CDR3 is CASSTGGGYTF. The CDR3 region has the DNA TGTGCCAGCAGCACCGGTGGGGGCTACACCTTC.

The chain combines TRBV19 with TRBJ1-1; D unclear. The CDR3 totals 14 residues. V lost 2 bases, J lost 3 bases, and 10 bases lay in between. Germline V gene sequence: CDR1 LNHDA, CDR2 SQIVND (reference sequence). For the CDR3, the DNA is TGTGCCAGTAGTATACGTGGCGGCGACACTGAAGCTTTCTTT. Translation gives CASSIRGGDTEAFF.

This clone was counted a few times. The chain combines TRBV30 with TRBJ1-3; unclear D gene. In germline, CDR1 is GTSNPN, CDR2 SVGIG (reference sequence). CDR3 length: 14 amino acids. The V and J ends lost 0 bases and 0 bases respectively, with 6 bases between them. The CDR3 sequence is CAWSVGRSGNTIYF. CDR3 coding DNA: TGTGCCTGGAGTGTTGGGCGCTCTGGAAACACCATATATTTT. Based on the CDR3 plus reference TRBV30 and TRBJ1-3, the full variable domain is SQTIHQWPATLVQPVGSPLSLECTVEGTSNPNLYWYRQAAGRGLQLLFYSVGIGQISSEVPQNLSASRPQDRQFILSSKKLLLSDSGFYLCAWSVGRSGNTIYFGEGSWLTVV.

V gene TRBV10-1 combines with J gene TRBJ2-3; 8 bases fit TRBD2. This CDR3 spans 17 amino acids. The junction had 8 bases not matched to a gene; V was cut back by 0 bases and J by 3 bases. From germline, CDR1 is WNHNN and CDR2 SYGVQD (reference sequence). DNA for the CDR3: TGCGCCAGCAGTGAGTCTCCGCCGGGAGGGCCGACAGATACGCAGTATTTT. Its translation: CASSESPPGGPTDTQYF.

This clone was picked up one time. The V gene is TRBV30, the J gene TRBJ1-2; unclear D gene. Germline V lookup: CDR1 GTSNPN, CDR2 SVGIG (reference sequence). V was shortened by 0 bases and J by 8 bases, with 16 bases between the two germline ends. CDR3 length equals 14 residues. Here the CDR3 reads CAWSVLNRYGGYTF. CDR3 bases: TGTGCCTGGAGTGTACTGAACAGATACGGGGGCTACACCTTC.

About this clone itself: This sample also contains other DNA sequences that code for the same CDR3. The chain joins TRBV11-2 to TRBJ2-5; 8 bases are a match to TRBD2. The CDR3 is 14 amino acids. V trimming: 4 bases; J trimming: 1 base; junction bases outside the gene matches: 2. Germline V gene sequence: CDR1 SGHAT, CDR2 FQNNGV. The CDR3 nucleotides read TGTGCCAGCAGCTCGGGACTAGTCCAAGAGACCCAGTACTTC. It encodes CASSSGLVQETQYF.

CDR3 in amino acids: CASSYWANTEAFF. In DNA, the CDR3 is TGTGCCAGCAGTTACTGGGCAAACACTGAAGCTTTCTTT. V usage is TRBV6-6 and J usage is TRBJ1-1; D remains unclear. Germline CDR1 and CDR2: MNHNY and SVGAGI (reference sequence). V lost 1 base, J lost 2 bases, and 5 bases lay in between. The CDR3 consists of 13 residues.

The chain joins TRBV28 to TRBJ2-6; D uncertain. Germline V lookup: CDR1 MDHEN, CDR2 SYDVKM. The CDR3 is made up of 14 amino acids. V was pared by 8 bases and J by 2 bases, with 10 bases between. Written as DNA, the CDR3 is TGTGCCAGCCTTGACGATGCTGGGGCCAACGTCCTGACTTTC. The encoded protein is CASLDDAGANVLTF. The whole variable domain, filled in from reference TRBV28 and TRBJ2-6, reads DVKVTQSSRYLVKRTGEKVFLECVQDMDHENMFWYRQDPGLGLRLIYFSYDVKMKEKGDIPEGYSVSREKKERFSLILESASTNQTSMYLCASLDDAGANVLTFGAGSRLTVL.

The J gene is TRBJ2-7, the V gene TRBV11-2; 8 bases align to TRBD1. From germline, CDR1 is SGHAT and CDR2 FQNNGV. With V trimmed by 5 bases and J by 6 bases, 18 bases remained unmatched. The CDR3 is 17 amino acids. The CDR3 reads CASSAGPTGTGSSEQYF. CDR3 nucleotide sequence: TGTGCCAGCAGCGCTGGTCCAACCGGGACAGGTTCGTCCGAGCAGTACTTC.

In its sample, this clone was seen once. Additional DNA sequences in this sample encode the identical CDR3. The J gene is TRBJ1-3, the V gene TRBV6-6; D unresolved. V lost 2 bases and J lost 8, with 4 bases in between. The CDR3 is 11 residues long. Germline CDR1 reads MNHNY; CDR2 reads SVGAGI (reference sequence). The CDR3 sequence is CASSYGDTIYF. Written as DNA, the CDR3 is TGTGCCAGCAGTTACGGAGACACCATATATTTT.

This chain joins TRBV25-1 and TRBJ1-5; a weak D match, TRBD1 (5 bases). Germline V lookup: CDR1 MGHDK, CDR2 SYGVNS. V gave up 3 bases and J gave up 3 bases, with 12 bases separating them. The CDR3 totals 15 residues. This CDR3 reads CASSDLGGHNQPQHF. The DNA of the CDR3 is TGTGCCAGCAGTGACCTGGGGGGTCACAATCAGCCCCAGCATTTT. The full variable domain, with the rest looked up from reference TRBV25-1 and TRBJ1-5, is EADIYQTPRYLVIGTGKKITLECSQTMGHDKMYWYQQDPGMELHLIHYSYGVNSTEKGDLSSESTVSRIRTEHFPLTLESARPSHTSQYLCASSDLGGHNQPQHFGDGTRLSIL.

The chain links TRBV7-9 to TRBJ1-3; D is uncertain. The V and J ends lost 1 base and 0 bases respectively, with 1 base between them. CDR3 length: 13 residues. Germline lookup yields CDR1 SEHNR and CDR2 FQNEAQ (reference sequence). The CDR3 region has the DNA TGTGCCAGCAGCTTAGACTCTGGAAACACCATATATTTT. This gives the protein CASSLDSGNTIYF.

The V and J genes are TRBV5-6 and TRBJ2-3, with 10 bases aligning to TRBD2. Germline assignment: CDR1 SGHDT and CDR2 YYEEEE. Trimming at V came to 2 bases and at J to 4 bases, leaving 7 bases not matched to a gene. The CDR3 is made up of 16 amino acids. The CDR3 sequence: CASSLGTSGNSDTQYF. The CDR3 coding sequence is TGTGCCAGCAGCTTAGGAACTAGCGGGAACTCAGATACGCAGTATTTT.

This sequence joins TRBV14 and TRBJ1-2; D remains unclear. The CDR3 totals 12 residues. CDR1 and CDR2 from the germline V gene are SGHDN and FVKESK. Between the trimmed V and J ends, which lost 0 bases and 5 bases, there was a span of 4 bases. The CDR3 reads CASSQELYGYTF. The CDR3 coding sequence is TGTGCCAGCAGCCAAGAGCTTTATGGCTACACCTTC.

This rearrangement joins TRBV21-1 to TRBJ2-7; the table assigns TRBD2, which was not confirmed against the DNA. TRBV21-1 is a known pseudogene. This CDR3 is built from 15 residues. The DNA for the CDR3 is TGTGCCAGCAGCAATCTTCCCGGGAGGCCCTACGAGCAGTACTTC. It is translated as CASSNLPGRPYEQYF.

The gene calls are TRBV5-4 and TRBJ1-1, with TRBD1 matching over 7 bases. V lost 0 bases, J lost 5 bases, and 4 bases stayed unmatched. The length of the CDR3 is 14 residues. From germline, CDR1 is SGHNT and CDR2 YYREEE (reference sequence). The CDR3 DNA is TGTGCCAGCAGCTTGGCAGGGGGTTGGACTGAAGCTTTCTTT. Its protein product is CASSLAGGWTEAFF. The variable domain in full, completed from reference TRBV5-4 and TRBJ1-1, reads ETGVTQSPTHLIKTRGQQVTLRCSSQSGHNTVSWYQQALGQGPQFIFQYYREEENGRGNFPPRFSGLQFPNYSSELNVNALELDDSALYLCASSLAGGWTEAFFGQGTRLTVV.

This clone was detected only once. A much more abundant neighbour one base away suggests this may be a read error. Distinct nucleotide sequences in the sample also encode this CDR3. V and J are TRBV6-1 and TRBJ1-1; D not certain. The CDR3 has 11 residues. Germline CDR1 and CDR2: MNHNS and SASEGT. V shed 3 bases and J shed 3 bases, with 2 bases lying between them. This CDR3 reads CASSEDTEAFF. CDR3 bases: TGTGCCAGCAGTGAGGACACTGAAGCTTTCTTT.

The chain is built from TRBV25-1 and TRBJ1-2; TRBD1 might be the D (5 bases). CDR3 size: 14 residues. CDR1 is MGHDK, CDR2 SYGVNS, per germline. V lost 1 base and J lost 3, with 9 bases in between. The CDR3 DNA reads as TGTGCCAGCAGTGAATTTGGGGGTGACTATGGCTACACCTTC. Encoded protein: CASSEFGGDYGYTF.

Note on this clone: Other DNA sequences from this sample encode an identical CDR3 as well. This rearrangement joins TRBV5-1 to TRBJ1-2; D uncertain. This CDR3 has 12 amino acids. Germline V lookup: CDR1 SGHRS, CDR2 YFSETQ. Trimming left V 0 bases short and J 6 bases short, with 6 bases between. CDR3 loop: CASSLGGDGYTF. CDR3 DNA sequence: TGCGCCAGCAGCTTGGGCGGAGATGGCTACACCTTC.

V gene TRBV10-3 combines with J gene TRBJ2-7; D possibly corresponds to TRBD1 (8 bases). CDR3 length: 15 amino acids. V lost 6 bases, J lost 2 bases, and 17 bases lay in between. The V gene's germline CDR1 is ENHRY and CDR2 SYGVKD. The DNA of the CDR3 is TGTGCCATCAGAGAAACAGGGGGGGATACCTACGAGCAGTACTTC. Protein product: CAIRETGGDTYEQYF.

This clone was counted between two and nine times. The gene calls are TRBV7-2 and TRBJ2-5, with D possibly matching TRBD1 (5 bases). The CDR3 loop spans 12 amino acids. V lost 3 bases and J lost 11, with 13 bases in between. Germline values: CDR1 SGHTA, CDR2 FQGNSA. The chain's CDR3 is CASSFDQGRQYF. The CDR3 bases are TGTGCCAGCAGCTTCGACCAGGGAAGGCAGTACTTC.

For the CDR3, the DNA is TGTGCCAGCAGCCCTACGACAGGCCCTAATGAAAAACTGTTTTTT. Translating gives CASSPTTGPNEKLFF. This chain joins TRBV7-8 and TRBJ1-4, with TRBD1 as a possible D gene (6 bases). The CDR3 runs to 15 residues. With 5 bases removed from V and 3 bases from J, the gap between germline ends came to 13 bases. The germline V gene has CDR1 SGHVS and CDR2 FQNEAQ.

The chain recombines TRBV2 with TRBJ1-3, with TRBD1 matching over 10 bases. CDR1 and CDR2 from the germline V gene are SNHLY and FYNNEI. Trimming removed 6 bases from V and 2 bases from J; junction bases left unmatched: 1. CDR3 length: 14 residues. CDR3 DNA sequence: TGTGCCAGCAGCGGACAGGGGGCTGGAAACACCATATATTTT. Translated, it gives CASSGQGAGNTIYF.

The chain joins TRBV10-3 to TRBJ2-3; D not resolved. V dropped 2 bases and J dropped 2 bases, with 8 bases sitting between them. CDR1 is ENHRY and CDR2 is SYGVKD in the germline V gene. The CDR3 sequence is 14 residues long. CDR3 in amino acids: CAISERMDTDTQYF. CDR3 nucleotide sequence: TGTGCCATCAGTGAGCGGATGGACACAGATACGCAGTATTTT.

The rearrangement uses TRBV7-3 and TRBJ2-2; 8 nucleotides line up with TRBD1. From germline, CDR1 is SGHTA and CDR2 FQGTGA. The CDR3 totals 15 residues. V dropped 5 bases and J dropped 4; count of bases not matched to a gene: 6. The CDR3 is CASSGQGSRTGELFF. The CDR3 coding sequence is TGTGCCAGCAGCGGACAGGGTTCGCGCACCGGGGAGCTGTTTTTT.

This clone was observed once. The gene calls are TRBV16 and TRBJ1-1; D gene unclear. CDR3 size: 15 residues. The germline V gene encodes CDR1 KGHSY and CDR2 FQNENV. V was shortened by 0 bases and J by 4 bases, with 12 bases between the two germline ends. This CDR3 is CASSQSGSEATEAFF. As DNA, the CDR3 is TGTGCCAGCAGCCAATCCGGGTCGGAGGCCACTGAAGCTTTCTTT.

CDR3 nucleotide sequence: TGCGCCAGCAGCCCATTACAGGGGTTCGAAGAGACCCAGTACTTC. Residues: CASSPLQGFEETQYF. The gene calls are TRBV5-1 and TRBJ2-5; 7 bases fit TRBD1. The V segment lost 4 bases and the J segment 3 bases; nucleotides outside the gene matches: 9. The CDR3 covers 15 residues. CDR1 and CDR2 from the germline V gene are SGHRS and YFSETQ.

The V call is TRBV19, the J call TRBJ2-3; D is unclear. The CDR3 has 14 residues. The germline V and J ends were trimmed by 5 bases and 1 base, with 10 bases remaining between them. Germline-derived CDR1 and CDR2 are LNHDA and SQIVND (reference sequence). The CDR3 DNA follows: TGTGCCAGTAGTCCACAGAGACGCACAGATACGCAGTATTTT. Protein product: CASSPQRRTDTQYF.